Listed below are T cell receptor beta chains from one sample, sequenced in a study of OX40 agonist ivuxolimab in advanced cancers. This table comes from immunoSEQ multiplex PCR, and its TCRdb copy is limited to in-frame clones, with some not included. The sample contains some 74,000 clones, 88% of which appear only once. Sequenced here: CD4+ or CD8+ T cells sorted from blood, sampled in a trial of the OX40 agonist ivuxolimab. The receptor source for this set is an adult with an advanced solid tumor such as melanoma, head and neck, liver or kidney cancer. CDR3s include the opening cysteine and the closing phenylalanine or tryptophan. A D gene is named only where the DNA matches it firmly. The size of a clone is reported for some rows only, either as once, few or many, or as a class for expanded clones.

NA	15	TRBV5-4	TRBD1	TRBJ1-2	CASSTGTGMWGGYTF	TGTGCCAGCAGCACCGGGACAGGGATGTGGGGTGGCTACACCTTC
NA	11	TRBV20-1	TRBD1	TRBJ2-5	CTGTVQETQYF	TGCACCGGGACAGTCCAAGAGACCCAGTACTTC
NA	15	TRBV7-8	NA	TRBJ1-6	CASSLEGTLRTPLHF	TGTGCCAGCAGCTTAGAGGGGACACTACGGACACCCCTCCACTTT
NA	14	TRBV6-1	TRBD2	TRBJ2-7	CASSGLAGGGEQYF	TGTGCCAGCAGTGGACTAGCGGGAGGGGGCGAGCAGTACTTC
NA	13	TRBV2	TRBD2	TRBJ2-5	CATGTRLQETQYF	TGTGCCACCGGGACTAGACTCCAGGAGACCCAGTACTTC
NA	13	TRBV30	NA	TRBJ2-3	CAWSSNVREAQYF	TGTGCCTGGAGCTCCAACGTGCGGGAAGCGCAGTATTTT
NA	15	TRBV4-2	NA	TRBJ1-1	CASSPPGTLNTEAFF	TGTGCCAGCAGCCCCCCGGGGACGTTGAACACTGAAGCTTTCTTT
NA	15	TRBV19	NA	TRBJ1-2	CASSMRQGSTYGYTF	TGTGCCAGTAGTATGCGGCAGGGGTCTACCTATGGCTACACCTTC
NA	15	TRBV6-1	TRBD2	TRBJ2-5	CASKLAGGPRETQYF	TGTGCCAGCAAACTAGCGGGAGGGCCTCGAGAGACCCAGTACTTC
NA	13	TRBV27	NA	TRBJ1-5	CASSAGARTPQHF	TGTGCCAGCAGTGCAGGGGCCCGGACGCCCCAGCATTTT
NA	13	TRBV15	NA	TRBJ1-1	CATTLGNRGEAFF	TGTGCCACCACCCTCGGGAACCGGGGTGAAGCTTTCTTT
NA	15	TRBV9	NA	TRBJ1-2	CASSVAPGRDYGYTF	TGTGCCAGCAGCGTAGCTCCGGGGCGCGACTATGGCTACACCTTC
NA	13	TRBV27	NA	TRBJ2-1	CASSTRGTNEQFF	TGTGCCAGTTCGACTAGGGGTACGAATGAGCAGTTCTTC
once	16	TRBV11-3	TRBD1	TRBJ2-1	CASSLAGQVSSNEQFF	TGTGCCAGCAGCTTAGCGGGACAGGTTTCGAGTAATGAGCAGTTCTTC
NA	11	TRBV5-1	NA	TRBJ2-1	CASSPPGEQFF	TGCGCCAGCAGCCCCCCGGGTGAGCAGTTCTTC
NA	14	TRBV5-1	TRBD1	TRBJ1-1	CASSLGQANTEAFF	TGCGCCAGCAGCCTGGGACAGGCGAACACTGAAGCTTTCTTT
NA	16	TRBV28	TRBD2	TRBJ2-4	CASSLAGGEAKNIQYF	TGTGCCAGCAGTTTAGCGGGGGGAGAGGCCAAAAACATTCAGTACTTC
NA	12	TRBV4-2	TRBD2	TRBJ2-7	CASSEGTTEQYF	TGTGCCAGCAGCGAGGGGACTACCGAGCAGTACTTC
NA	14	TRBV28	NA	TRBJ1-1	CASRHGTANTEAFF	TGTGCCAGCAGACACGGGACTGCGAACACTGAAGCTTTCTTT
NA	16	TRBV7-8	NA	TRBJ1-5	CASSRDQGNSNQPQHF	TGTGCCAGCAGCCGGGACCAGGGCAATAGCAATCAGCCCCAGCATTTT
NA	13	TRBV12-5	NA	TRBJ1-2	CASAQQGFYGYTF	TGTGCTAGTGCCCAACAAGGATTCTATGGCTACACCTTC
NA	13	TRBV27	NA	TRBJ1-2	CASSFNGGGGYTF	TGTGCCAGCAGTTTCAATGGGGGCGGTGGCTACACCTTC
few	14	TRBV11-2	TRBD1	TRBJ1-2	CASSRQGVSDGYTF	TGTGCCAGCAGCCGACAGGGGGTATCCGACGGCTACACCTTC
NA	16	TRBV28	TRBD1	TRBJ1-6	CASRQQGALGNSPLHF	TGTGCCAGCAGACAACAGGGGGCATTGGGCAATTCACCCCTCCACTTT
NA	15	TRBV5-1	NA	TRBJ1-1	CASSDGQIMNTEAFF	TGCGCCAGCAGCGACGGACAGATCATGAACACTGAAGCTTTCTTT
NA	14	TRBV19	NA	TRBJ2-7	CASSPLTSSREQYF	TGTGCCAGTAGTCCCCTGACAAGCAGTCGGGAGCAGTACTTC
NA	13	TRBV19	TRBD1	TRBJ2-7	CASSETGTYEQYF	TGTGCCAGTAGCGAGACAGGGACCTACGAGCAGTACTTC
NA	10	TRBV19	NA	TRBJ1-2	CASSIVRYTF	TGTGCCAGTAGTATAGTTCGGTACACCTTC
NA	12	TRBV7-9	TRBD1	TRBJ1-2	CASSQGQDGYTF	TGTGCCAGCAGCCAGGGACAGGATGGCTACACCTTC
NA	16	TRBV19	NA	TRBJ1-5	CASSPLGAGYNQPQHF	TGTGCCAGTAGTCCCCTCGGGGCGGGGTACAATCAGCCCCAGCATTTT
NA	13	TRBV28	NA	TRBJ2-1	CASSFESATRQFF	TGTGCCAGCAGTTTTGAGTCCGCTACCCGTCAGTTCTTC
NA	15	TRBV6-6	NA	TRBJ2-6	CASSPQGSGANVLTF	TGTGCCAGCAGCCCGCAGGGGTCTGGGGCCAACGTCCTGACTTTC
NA	11	TRBV20-1	NA	TRBJ2-1	CSAPKGSIQFF	TGCAGTGCCCCCAAAGGGTCGATTCAGTTCTTC
NA	16	TRBV21-1	NA	TRBJ2-1	CASKGGSGVSGNEQFF	TGTGCCAGCAAGGGTGGGTCGGGAGTCAGTGGGAATGAGCAGTTCTTC
NA	15	TRBV5-6	NA	TRBJ2-7	CASSPVGGRPYEQYF	TGTGCCAGCAGCCCGGTGGGGGGCAGGCCCTACGAGCAGTACTTC
NA	16	TRBV7-8	NA	TRBJ1-2	CASSLEGGWTTYGYTF	TGTGCCAGCAGCTTAGAGGGGGGGTGGACCACCTATGGCTACACCTTC
NA	15	TRBV21-1	NA	TRBJ2-3	CASSNWGFLADTQYF	TGTGCCAGCAGCAATTGGGGGTTTTTGGCAGATACGCAGTATTTT
NA	13	TRBV6-1	TRBD1	TRBJ2-2	CATRTGWTGELFF	TGTGCCACCCGGACAGGGTGGACCGGGGAGCTGTTTTTT
NA	14	TRBV28	NA	TRBJ2-3	CASSLPDGTDTQYF	TGTGCCAGCAGTTTACCGGATGGCACAGATACGCAGTATTTT
NA	16	TRBV9	TRBD2	TRBJ2-7	CASSAYEASGTYEQYF	TGTGCCAGCAGCGCCTATGAGGCTAGCGGGACCTACGAGCAGTACTTC
NA	15	TRBV11-2	TRBD2	TRBJ2-5	CASTLSGRAQETQYF	TGTGCCAGCACCCTTAGCGGGAGGGCCCAAGAGACCCAGTACTTC
NA	15	TRBV7-2	TRBD1	TRBJ2-7	CASSSRAGQGYEQYF	TGTGCCAGCAGCTCCCGTGCGGGACAGGGCTACGAGCAGTACTTC
NA	14	TRBV7-2	NA	TRBJ2-1	CASSLDEWAVVQFF	TGTGCCAGCAGCTTAGATGAGTGGGCCGTGGTGCAGTTCTTC
NA	15	TRBV28	TRBD1	TRBJ2-4	CARTWTGLKENIQYF	TGTGCCAGGACTTGGACAGGCTTAAAGGAAAACATTCAGTACTTC
NA	15	TRBV2	TRBD1	TRBJ2-3	CASSGQGQSTDTQYF	TGTGCCAGCAGTGGACAGGGGCAGAGCACAGATACGCAGTATTTT
NA	17	TRBV5-1	TRBD2	TRBJ2-3	CASSPWTSGGYTDTQYF	TGCGCCAGCAGCCCCTGGACTAGCGGGGGCTACACAGATACGCAGTATTTT
NA	15	TRBV7-9	NA	TRBJ2-7	CASSLVTGGAYEQYF	TGTGCCAGCAGCTTAGTAACAGGGGGGGCCTACGAGCAGTACTTC
NA	15	TRBV11-3	TRBD2	TRBJ2-5	CASSPVGGGGETQYF	TGTGCCAGCAGCCCCGTCGGGGGGGGAGGGGAGACCCAGTACTTC
NA	12	TRBV29-1	NA	TRBJ2-5	CSVRTDKETQYF	TGCAGCGTTCGGACAGACAAAGAGACCCAGTACTTC
NA	15	TRBV7-2	NA	TRBJ2-4	CASSLTGPSKNIQYF	TGTGCCAGCAGCTTAACCGGGCCCTCCAAAAACATTCAGTACTTC
NA	15	TRBV6-5	TRBD2	TRBJ2-7	CASSSVPGGANEQYF	TGTGCCAGCTCCAGCGTACCGGGGGGGGCCAACGAGCAGTACTTC
NA	15	TRBV28	NA	TRBJ1-5	CASSLGLPKNQPQHF	TGTGCCAGCAGTCTGGGACTACCAAAGAATCAGCCCCAGCATTTT
NA	16	TRBV7-2	NA	TRBJ2-6	CASSLDRAIGANVLTF	TGTGCCAGCAGCTTAGACAGAGCCATCGGGGCCAACGTCCTGACTTTC
NA	13	TRBV7-2	NA	TRBJ1-2	CASSWGGVGGYTF	TGTGCCAGCAGCTGGGGCGGGGTGGGTGGCTACACCTTC
NA	14	TRBV7-2	NA	TRBJ2-2	CASSLQAATGELFF	TGTGCCAGCAGCTTGCAAGCTGCCACCGGGGAGCTGTTTTTT